The sequence of this T cell receptor beta chain was determined in a study of blood T cell repertoires in COVID-19. TCRdb keeps only in-frame clones here, not all; method: immunoSEQ multiplex PCR. This table has 130,000 to 150,000 clones, roughly 90% appearing once. The V segment lost 4 bases and the J segment 4 bases; nucleotides outside the gene matches: 7. The CDR3 loop spans 15 amino acids. The germline V gene has CDR1 SEHNR and CDR2 FQNEAQ (reference sequence). Material for sequencing was peripheral blood. V is TRBV7-9 and J is TRBJ1-3; TRBD1 agrees at 7 bases. This receptor was identified in a human donor in a cohort sampled during active COVID-19. The CDR3 loop reads CASSWGQTEGNTIYF. For the CDR3, the DNA is TGTGCCAGCAGCTGGGGACAGACGGAGGGAAACACCATATATTTT.